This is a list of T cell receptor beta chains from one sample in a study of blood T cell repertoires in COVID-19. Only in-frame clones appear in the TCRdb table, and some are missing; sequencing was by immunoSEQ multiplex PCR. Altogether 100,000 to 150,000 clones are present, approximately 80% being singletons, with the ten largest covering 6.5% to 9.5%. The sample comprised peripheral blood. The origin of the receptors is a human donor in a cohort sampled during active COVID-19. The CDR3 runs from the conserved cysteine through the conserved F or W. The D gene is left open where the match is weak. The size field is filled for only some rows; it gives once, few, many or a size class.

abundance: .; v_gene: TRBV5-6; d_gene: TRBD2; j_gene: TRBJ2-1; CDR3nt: TGTGCCAGCAGCTTGGCCCTAGCGGGCTACAATGAGCAGTTCTTC; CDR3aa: CASSLALAGYNEQFF
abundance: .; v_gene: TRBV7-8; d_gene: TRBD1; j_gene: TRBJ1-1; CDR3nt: TGTGCCAGCAGCTTAGCTTATCCGGGACAGGGAAGCACTGAAGCTTTCTTT; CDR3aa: CASSLAYPGQGSTEAFF
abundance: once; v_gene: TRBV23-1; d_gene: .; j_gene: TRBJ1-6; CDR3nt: TGCGCCAGCAGCTCTTCGGGATCACCCCTCCACTTT; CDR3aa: CASSSSGSPLHF
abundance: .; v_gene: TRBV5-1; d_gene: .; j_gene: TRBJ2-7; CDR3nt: TGCGCCAGCAGCTCACAGGGTACCTACGAGCAGTACTTC; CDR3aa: CASSSQGTYEQYF
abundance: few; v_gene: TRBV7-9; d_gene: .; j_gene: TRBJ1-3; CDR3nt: TGTGCCAGCAGCCTAGACTCGGGGAACACCATATATTTT; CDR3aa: CASSLDSGNTIYF
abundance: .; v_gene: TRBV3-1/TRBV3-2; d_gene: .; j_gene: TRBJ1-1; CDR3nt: TGTGCCAGCAGAGACAGTGGAGACATAGGGGCTTTCTTT; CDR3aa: CASRDSGDIGAFF
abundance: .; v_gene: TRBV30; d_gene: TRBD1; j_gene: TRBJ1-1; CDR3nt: TGTGCCTTACAGGGGGACTGGACTGAAGCTTTCTTT; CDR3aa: CALQGDWTEAFF
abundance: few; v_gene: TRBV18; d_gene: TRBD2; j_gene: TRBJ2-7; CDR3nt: TGTGCCAGCTCACCAAACATGCGGGGGAGAGTCGAGCAGTACTTC; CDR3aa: CASSPNMRGRVEQYF
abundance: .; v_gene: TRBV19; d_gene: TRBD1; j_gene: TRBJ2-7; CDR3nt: TGTGCCAGTGGCCTCGGGACAGGGGTCCACGAGCAGTACTTC; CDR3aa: CASGLGTGVHEQYF
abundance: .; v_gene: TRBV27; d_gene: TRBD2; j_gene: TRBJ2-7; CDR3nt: TGTGCCAGCAGTCCGAGTCCACTAGCGGTATCCTACGAGCAGTACTTC; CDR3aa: CASSPSPLAVSYEQYF
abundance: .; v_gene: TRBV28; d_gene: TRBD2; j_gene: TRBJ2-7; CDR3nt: TGTGCCAGCAGTTTATCTTTCACGGGAGGGTACGAGCAGTACTTC; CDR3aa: CASSLSFTGGYEQYF
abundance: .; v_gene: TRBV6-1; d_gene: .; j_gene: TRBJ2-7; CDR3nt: TGTGCCAGCAGTGAAGACCGGGTGGAGTTCTACGAGCAGTACTTC; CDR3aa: CASSEDRVEFYEQYF
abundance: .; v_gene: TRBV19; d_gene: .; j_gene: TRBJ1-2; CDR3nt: TGTGCCAGTAGTCCGTCCCTGTATGGCTACACCTTC; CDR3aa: CASSPSLYGYTF
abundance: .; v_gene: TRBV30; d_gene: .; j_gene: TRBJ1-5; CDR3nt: TGTGCCTGGAGCACAGGGTCTCAGCCCCAGCATTTT; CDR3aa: CAWSTGSQPQHF
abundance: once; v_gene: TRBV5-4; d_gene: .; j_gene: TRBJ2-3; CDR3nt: TGTGCCAGCAGCTTGGTGACAGAGCATACGCAGTATTTT; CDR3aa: CASSLVTEHTQYF
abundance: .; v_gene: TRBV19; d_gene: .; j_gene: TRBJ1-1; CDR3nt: TGTGCCAGTGCCACTAACACTGAAGCTTTCTTT; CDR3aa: CASATNTEAFF
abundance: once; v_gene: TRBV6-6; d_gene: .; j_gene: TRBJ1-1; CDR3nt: TGTGCCAGCACTTTTACAGGGCGCATGAACACTGAAGCTTTCTTT; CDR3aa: CASTFTGRMNTEAFF
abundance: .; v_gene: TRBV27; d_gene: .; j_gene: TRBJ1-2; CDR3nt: TGTGCCAGCAGCCAGACAGGCTATGGCTACACCTTC; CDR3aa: CASSQTGYGYTF
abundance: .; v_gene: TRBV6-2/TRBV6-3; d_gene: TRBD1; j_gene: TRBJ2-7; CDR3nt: TGTGCCAGCAGTTTATCCGGACAGGGTCGCTCCTACGAGCAGTACTTC; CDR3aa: CASSLSGQGRSYEQYF
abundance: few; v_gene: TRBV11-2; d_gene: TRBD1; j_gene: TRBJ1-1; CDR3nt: TGTGCCAGCAGCTTACCAGGGACAGACACTGAAGCTTTCTTT; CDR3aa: CASSLPGTDTEAFF
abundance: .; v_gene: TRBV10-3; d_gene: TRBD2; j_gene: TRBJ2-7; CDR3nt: TGTGCCATCAGTGAGCCCATGGGGACTAGCGGGAGTGCCGGGGAGCAGTACTTC; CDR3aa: CAISEPMGTSGSAGEQYF
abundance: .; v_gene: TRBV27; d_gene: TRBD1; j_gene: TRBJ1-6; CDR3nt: TGTGCCAGCAGTTTAATAGGGGGCGGAAATTCACCCCTCCACTTT; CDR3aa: CASSLIGGGNSPLHF
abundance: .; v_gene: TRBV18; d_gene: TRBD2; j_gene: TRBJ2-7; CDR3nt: TGTGCCAGCTCCCAACGACTAGCGGGAGGATACGAGCAGTACTTC; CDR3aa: CASSQRLAGGYEQYF
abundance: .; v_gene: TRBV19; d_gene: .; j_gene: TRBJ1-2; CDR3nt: TGTGCCAGTCATCCAATAGACAGCTATGGCTACACCTTC; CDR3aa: CASHPIDSYGYTF
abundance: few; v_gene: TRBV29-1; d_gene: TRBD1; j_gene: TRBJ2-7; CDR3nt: TGCAGCGTTGAACCGGACAGGAGCTCCTACGAGCAGTACTTC; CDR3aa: CSVEPDRSSYEQYF
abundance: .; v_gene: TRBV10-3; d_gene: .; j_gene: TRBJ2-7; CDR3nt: TGTGCCATTTCAGGGGACTCCTACGAGCAGTACTTC; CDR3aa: CAISGDSYEQYF
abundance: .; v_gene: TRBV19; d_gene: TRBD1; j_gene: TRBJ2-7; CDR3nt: TGTGCCAGTAGTTTGGGACAGGGTTACGAGCAGTACTTC; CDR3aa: CASSLGQGYEQYF
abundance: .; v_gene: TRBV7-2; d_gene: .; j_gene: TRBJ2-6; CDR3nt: TGTGCCAGCAGCTTGGAGAAGACTGGGGCCAACGTCCTGACTTTC; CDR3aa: CASSLEKTGANVLTF
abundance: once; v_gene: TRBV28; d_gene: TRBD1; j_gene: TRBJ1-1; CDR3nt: TGTGCCAGCAGTTTGGACACTCATGGACAGGTGGGCACTGAAGCTTTCTTT; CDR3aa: CASSLDTHGQVGTEAFF
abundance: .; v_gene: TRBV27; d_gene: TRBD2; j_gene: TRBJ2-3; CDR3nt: TGTGCCAGCAGTTTGATAGCGGGGGGCACGGATACGCAGTATTTT; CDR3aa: CASSLIAGGTDTQYF
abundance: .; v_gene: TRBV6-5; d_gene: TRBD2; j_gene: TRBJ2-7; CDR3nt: TGTGCCTCTTCCTCCCTAGCGGGAGTCTACGAGCAGTACTTC; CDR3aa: CASSSLAGVYEQYF
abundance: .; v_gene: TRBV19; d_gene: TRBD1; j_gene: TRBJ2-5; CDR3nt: TGTGCCAGTAGTATCCGACAGGGCGTAGGTGAGACCCAGTACTTC; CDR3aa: CASSIRQGVGETQYF
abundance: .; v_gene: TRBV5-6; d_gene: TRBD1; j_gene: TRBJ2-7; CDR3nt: TGTGCCAGCAGGATTGGCGGTTGGGACAGAACCTACGAGCAGTACTTC; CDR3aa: CASRIGGWDRTYEQYF
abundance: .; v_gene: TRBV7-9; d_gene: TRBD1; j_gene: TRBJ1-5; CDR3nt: TGTGCCAGCAGCGAGACAGGGAATCAGCCCCAGCATTTT; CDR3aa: CASSETGNQPQHF
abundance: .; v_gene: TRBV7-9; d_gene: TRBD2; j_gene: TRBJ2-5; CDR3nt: TGTGCCAGCAGCCCAGGGACTAGCGGGGAAGAGACCCAGTACTTC; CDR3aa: CASSPGTSGEETQYF
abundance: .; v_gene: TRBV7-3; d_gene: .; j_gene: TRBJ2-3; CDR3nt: TGTGCCAGCAGCTTAAGCCGGGAAGATACGCAGTATTTT; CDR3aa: CASSLSREDTQYF
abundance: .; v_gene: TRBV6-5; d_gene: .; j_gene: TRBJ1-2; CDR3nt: TGTGCCGCCCAAGGGCGCAGGGATAGTGGCTACACCTTC; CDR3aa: CAAQGRRDSGYTF
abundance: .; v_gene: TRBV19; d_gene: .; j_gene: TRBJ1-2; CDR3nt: TGTGCCAGTACCTCAGACTGGTCTGGGAACTATGGCTACACCTTC; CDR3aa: CASTSDWSGNYGYTF
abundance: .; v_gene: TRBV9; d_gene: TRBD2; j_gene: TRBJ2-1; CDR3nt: TGTGCCAGCAGCGCCGGGACTAGCGGGAACAATGAGCAGTTCTTC; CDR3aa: CASSAGTSGNNEQFF
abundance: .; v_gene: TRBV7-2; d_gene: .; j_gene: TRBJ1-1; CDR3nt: TGTGCCAGCAGCTCCCGGCCGGGTTTGGTGAACACTGAAGCTTTCTTT; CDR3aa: CASSSRPGLVNTEAFF
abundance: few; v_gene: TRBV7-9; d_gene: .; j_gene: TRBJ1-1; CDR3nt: TGTGCCACCAGTCTAGGGGGGGCGCCTGAAGCTTTCTTT; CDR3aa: CATSLGGAPEAFF
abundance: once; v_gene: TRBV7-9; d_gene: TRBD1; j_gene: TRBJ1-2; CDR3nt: TGTGCCAGCAGCTTAGCGGGACAGAACTATGGCTACACCTTC; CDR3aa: CASSLAGQNYGYTF
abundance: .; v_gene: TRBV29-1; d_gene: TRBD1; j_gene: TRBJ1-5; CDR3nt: TGCAGCGTTGATCACGCATTGGACAGGAACCTTAATCAGCCCCAGCATTTT; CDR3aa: CSVDHALDRNLNQPQHF
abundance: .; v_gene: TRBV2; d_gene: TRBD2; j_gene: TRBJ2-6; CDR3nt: TGTGCCAGCAGTGAATCAGGACTAGCGGGGGTCCGGGGGGCCAACGTCCTGACTTTC; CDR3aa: CASSESGLAGVRGANVLTF
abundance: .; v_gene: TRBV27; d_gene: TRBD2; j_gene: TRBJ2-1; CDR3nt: TGTGCCAGCAGTCCCCGGGAGGGACTAGCGAGATACAATGAGCAGTTCTTC; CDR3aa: CASSPREGLARYNEQFF
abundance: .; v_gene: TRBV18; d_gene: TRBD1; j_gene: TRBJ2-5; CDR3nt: TGTGCCAGCTCAGACGGGACAGGAGAGACCCAGTACTTC; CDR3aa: CASSDGTGETQYF
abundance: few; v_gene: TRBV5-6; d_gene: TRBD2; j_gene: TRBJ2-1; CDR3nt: TGTGCCAGCAGCTTGGGACTAGCAAATGGGTATGAGCAGTTCTTC; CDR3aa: CASSLGLANGYEQFF
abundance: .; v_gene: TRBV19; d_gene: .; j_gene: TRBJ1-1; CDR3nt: TGTGCCAGTACCGCGGACGGGAAGAACACTGAAGCTTTCTTT; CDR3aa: CASTADGKNTEAFF
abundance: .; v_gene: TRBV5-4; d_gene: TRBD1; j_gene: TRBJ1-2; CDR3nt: TGTGCCAGCACCTTTGGGGACAGTCCCTATGGCTACACCTTC; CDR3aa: CASTFGDSPYGYTF
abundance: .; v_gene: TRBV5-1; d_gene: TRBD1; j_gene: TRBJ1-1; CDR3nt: TGCGCCAGCAGCTTGGTGGGACAGGACTTTAACACTGAAGCTTTCTTT; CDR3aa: CASSLVGQDFNTEAFF
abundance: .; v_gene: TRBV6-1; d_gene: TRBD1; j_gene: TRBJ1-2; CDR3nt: TGTGCCAGCAGTGAGCTACAGGGGGTTAACTATGGCTACACCTTC; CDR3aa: CASSELQGVNYGYTF
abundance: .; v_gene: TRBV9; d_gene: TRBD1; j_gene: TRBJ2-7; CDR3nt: TGTGCCAGCAGCGGCCGGGACAGTGCCTACGAGCAGTACTTC; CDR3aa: CASSGRDSAYEQYF
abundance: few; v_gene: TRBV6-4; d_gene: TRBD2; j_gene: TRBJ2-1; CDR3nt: TGTGCCAGCAGTGAAGCGGGAGGGCCCAATGAGCAGTTCTTC; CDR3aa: CASSEAGGPNEQFF
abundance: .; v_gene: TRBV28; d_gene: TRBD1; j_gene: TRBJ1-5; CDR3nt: TGTGCCAGCAGTTCCCCACCCCGGGACAGGGGAAATCAGCCCCAGCATTTT; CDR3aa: CASSSPPRDRGNQPQHF
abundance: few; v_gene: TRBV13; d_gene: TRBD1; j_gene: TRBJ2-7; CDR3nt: TGTGCCAGCAGCTTACCCGGGACAGTCTCCTACGAGCAGTACTTC; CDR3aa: CASSLPGTVSYEQYF